This T cell receptor beta chain was sequenced in a study of T cells in narcolepsy. This CDR3 region has 15 residues. Germline CDR1 is MNHEY and CDR2 is SVGAGI. Deletions cut 4 bases from V and 0 bases from J, with 13 bases between. Clones were sequenced by immunoSEQ multiplex PCR, and TCRdb holds only the in-frame ones, with some missing. The data contain over 30,000 clones, around 85% of them singletons. The V gene is TRBV6-5, the J gene TRBJ2-7; D unclear. The source is a human donor with narcolepsy. The sample comprised CD45RA- memory CD4+ T cells from PBMCs. In DNA form, the CDR3 reads TGTGCCAGCAGTTCCTCCCCTTTTATCTCCTACGAGCAGTACTTC. Its protein product is CASSSSPFISYEQYF.